The 30 T cell receptor beta chains in this list originate from one sample, sequenced in a study of blood T cell repertoires in COVID-19. Assay used: immunoSEQ multiplex PCR; TCRdb lists only in-frame clones, some missing. Here the sample spans more than 250,000 clones, 70% to 90% being singletons. Input material: PBMCs or T cells enriched from blood (not recorded which). Every receptor here comes from a woman under 40 who had recovered from COVID-19.

CDR3 amino acids: CASSTNRGSPLHF. Here the CDR3 DNA reads TGTGCCAGCAGCACGAACAGGGGGTCACCCCTCCACTTT. The genes are TRBV7-3 and TRBJ1-6; 8 nucleotides match TRBD1. There are 13 residues in the CDR3. V lost 5 bases, J lost 10 bases, and 4 bases stayed unmatched. CDR1 is SGHTA, CDR2 FQGTGA, per germline.

The V gene is TRBV19, the J gene TRBJ1-5; D is unclear. Germline CDR1 is LNHDA and CDR2 is SQIVND (reference sequence). The V end was cut by 2 bases, the J end by 1 base, with 6 bases between. This CDR3 has 14 residues. This CDR3 is CASSIRWSNQPQHF. The CDR3 DNA follows: TGTGCCAGTAGTATACGGTGGAGCAATCAGCCCCAGCATTTT. The full variable domain, completed using reference TRBV19 and TRBJ1-5, is DGGITQSPKYLFRKEGQNVTLSCEQNLNHDAMYWYRQDPGQGLRLIYYSQIVNDFQKGDIAEGYSVSREKKESFPLTVTSAQKNPTAFYLCASSIRWSNQPQHFGDGTRLSIL.

The chain links TRBV11-2 to TRBJ1-5, with no clear D. This CDR3 comprises 15 residues. Germline loops: CDR1 SGHAT, CDR2 FQNNGV. V was shortened by 0 bases and J by 4 bases, with 10 bases between the two germline ends. In DNA, the CDR3 is TGTGCCAGCAGCTTAGATCCCAACGGGAATCAGCCCCAGCATTTT. Translating it yields CASSLDPNGNQPQHF.

Turning to this clone: Sequence at one end of the junction differs from germline and may be a read error. V gene TRBV27 combines with J gene TRBJ2-6, with 8 bases fitting TRBD1. The CDR3 is made up of 13 amino acids. Germline CDR1 MNHEY, CDR2 SMNVEV (reference sequence). The CDR3 spells CASRPLGQGVASF. CDR3 sequence (DNA): TGTGCCAGCAGACCCCTAGGACAGGGAGTCGCATCTTTC. Together with reference TRBV27 and TRBJ2-6, the CDR3 gives the full variable domain: EAQVTQNPRYLITVTGKKLTVTCSQNMNHEYMSWYRQDPGLGLRQIYYSMNVEVTDKGDVPEGYKVSRKEKRNFPLILESPSPNQTSLYFCASRPLGQGVASFGAGSRLTVL.

This rearrangement joins TRBV4-1 to TRBJ1-2, with 12 nucleotides matching TRBD1. The CDR3 loop spans 15 amino acids. Per the germline V gene, CDR1 is MGHRA and CDR2 is YSYEKL. The V segment lost 5 bases and the J segment 3 bases; nucleotides outside the gene matches: 4. CDR3 loop: CASSTGQGADYGYTF. CDR3 DNA sequence: TGCGCCAGCAGCACGGGACAGGGGGCGGACTATGGCTACACCTTC.

The chain joins TRBV2 to TRBJ2-7, with TRBD1 matching over 10 bases. Germline-derived CDR1 and CDR2 are SNHLY and FYNNEI. V gave up 6 bases and J gave up 3 bases; unmatched junction bases: 5. The CDR3 has 14 amino acids. CDR3 protein: CASSHGTGVYEQYF. The DNA for the CDR3 is TGTGCCAGCAGCCACGGGACAGGGGTCTACGAGCAGTACTTC.

This clone was counted only a few times. This chain uses TRBV27 with TRBJ1-1, with a tentative D call TRBD1 (6 bases). The CDR3 sequence is 14 residues long. Trimming left V 5 bases short and J 2 bases short, with 12 bases between. The V gene's germline CDR1 is MNHEY and CDR2 SMNVEV (reference sequence). In nucleotides, the CDR3 is TGTGCCAGCAGTGGCAGGACAGCTAACACTGAAGCTTTCTTT. It encodes CASSGRTANTEAFF.

The genes are TRBV4-1 and TRBJ1-1; 8 nucleotides line up with TRBD1. There are 14 residues in the CDR3. Germline CDR1 is MGHRA and CDR2 is YSYEKL. Trimming cost V 4 bases and J 4 bases; bases outside gene matches: 5. The chain's CDR3 is CASSPRTGPTEAFF. The DNA for the CDR3 is TGCGCCAGCAGCCCTCGGACAGGGCCCACTGAAGCTTTCTTT.

CDR3: CASSQELAGARETQYF. The CDR3 DNA sequence: TGCGCCAGCAGCCAAGAACTAGCGGGGGCCCGGGAGACCCAGTACTTC. This sequence joins TRBV4-1 and TRBJ2-5; TRBD2 matches 11 bases. From germline, CDR1 is MGHRA and CDR2 YSYEKL. J gave up 5 bases and V 0 bases, and 5 bases lay outside the gene matches. CDR3 length: 16 amino acids.

This chain connects TRBV27 to TRBJ1-6; D unclear. Trimming removed 7 bases from V and 9 bases from J, with 13 bases in between. CDR1 is MNHEY, CDR2 SMNVEV, per germline (reference sequence). This CDR3 spans 13 amino acids. CDR3 bases: TGTGCCAGCACCCTTTATCACGGTTCACCCCTCCACTTT. Its protein is CASTLYHGSPLHF.

The chain recombines TRBV4-1 with TRBJ1-2, with D hard to call. Germline assignment: CDR1 MGHRA and CDR2 YSYEKL. V lost 1 base, J lost 0 bases, and 9 bases lay in between. This CDR3 contains 15 residues. The CDR3 DNA sequence: TGCGCCAGCAGCCAAGTCGCGGAGCCTAACTATGGCTACACCTTC. Encoded protein: CASSQVAEPNYGYTF.

The chain carries TRBV5-1 and TRBJ1-1; the D is unclear. Germline V CDR1 and CDR2: SGHRS, YFSETQ. V was clipped by 5 bases and J by 0 bases, with 8 bases between them. The CDR3 consists of 13 residues. The CDR3 coding sequence is TGCGCCAGCAGTAACACCTTGAACACTGAAGCTTTCTTT. Its translation: CASSNTLNTEAFF.

This rearrangement joins TRBV6-5 to TRBJ2-7, with 10 bases fitting TRBD2. CDR1 and CDR2 from the germline V gene are MNHEY and SVGAGI. The CDR3 runs to 14 residues. After removal of 4 bases from V and 2 bases from J, the junction contained 2 bases not matched to a gene. The CDR3 nucleotides read TGTGCCAGCAGTTCTAGCGGGGGCACCTACGAGCAGTACTTC. Encoded protein: CASSSSGGTYEQYF.

This rearrangement joins TRBV7-9 to TRBJ1-4; D gene unclear. The V end was cut by 3 bases, the J end by 9 bases, with 8 bases between. The CDR3 consists of 12 residues. The germline V gene encodes CDR1 SEHNR and CDR2 FQNEAQ (reference sequence). Here the CDR3 DNA reads TGTGCCAGCAGCTTGGGAGGGAAAAAACTGTTTTTT. Amino acid sequence: CASSLGGKKLFF.

This clone was counted a few times. The chain carries TRBV27 and TRBJ2-7; 7 nucleotides align to TRBD1. This CDR3 comprises 15 residues. V shed 5 bases, J shed 4 bases, and the junction held 11 bases outside the gene matches. CDR1 and CDR2 (germline): MNHEY, SMNVEV (reference sequence). The CDR3 here is CASSPLTGPNYEQYF. The CDR3 DNA reads TGTGCCAGCAGTCCCTTGACAGGGCCGAATTACGAGCAGTACTTC.

The CDR3 spells CAWSDTGGSYNSPLHF. CDR3 DNA sequence: TGTGCCTGGAGTGACACAGGGGGCTCCTATAATTCACCCCTCCACTTT. The chain links TRBV30 to TRBJ1-6; 8 bases are a match to TRBD1. In germline, CDR1 is GTSNPN, CDR2 SVGIG (reference sequence). The CDR3 contains 16 residues. With 1 base clipped from V and 0 bases from J, the junction kept 2 bases outside the gene matches.

V and J are TRBV5-1 and TRBJ2-7; D possibly corresponds to TRBD2 (6 bases). The CDR3 covers 15 residues. The ends were cut back, 4 bases at V and 4 bases at J, with 18 bases in the middle. Germline lookup yields CDR1 SGHRS and CDR2 YFSETQ. The CDR3: CASSRGTLRGYEQYF. The CDR3 coding sequence is TGCGCCAGCAGCCGCGGGACCCTAAGGGGTTACGAGCAGTACTTC.

V and J are TRBV30 and TRBJ1-5; perhaps TRBD1 as D (5 bases). CDR3 size: 14 residues. V was trimmed by 0 bases and J by 7 bases, leaving 13 bases between them. Germline assignment: CDR1 GTSNPN and CDR2 SVGIG (reference sequence). Here the CDR3 reads CAWSVAGGSQPQHF. Written as DNA, the CDR3 is TGTGCCTGGAGTGTAGCCGGGGGGTCCCAGCCCCAGCATTTT. The full variable domain, completed using reference TRBV30 and TRBJ1-5, is SQTIHQWPATLVQPVGSPLSLECTVEGTSNPNLYWYRQAAGRGLQLLFYSVGIGQISSEVPQNLSASRPQDRQFILSSKKLLLSDSGFYLCAWSVAGGSQPQHFGDGTRLSIL.

The sample holds a few counts of this clone. CDR3 loop: CASSLSGGANTGELFF. The CDR3 coding sequence is TGTGCCAGCAGCCTCAGCGGGGGGGCGAACACCGGGGAGCTGTTTTTT. V usage is TRBV7-3 and J usage is TRBJ2-2; the match to TRBD2 covers 10 bases. Germline CDR1 and CDR2: SGHTA and FQGTGA. The junction had 3 bases not matched to a gene; V was cut back by 5 bases and J by 0 bases. This CDR3 has 16 residues.

The genes are TRBV5-5 and TRBJ2-1; TRBD2 matches at 10 bases. This CDR3 has 16 residues. The germline V gene encodes CDR1 SGHKS and CDR2 YYEKEE (reference sequence). V was clipped by 5 bases and J by 2 bases; unmatched bases: 7. CDR3 sequence reads: CASSSSGGAAYNEQFF. Here the CDR3 DNA reads TGTGCCAGCAGTTCGAGCGGGGGGGCAGCCTACAATGAGCAGTTCTTC.

The rearrangement uses TRBV4-3 and TRBJ2-7, with D possibly matching TRBD2 (5 bases). Trimming stripped 2 bases from V and 3 bases from J, with 11 bases between. The CDR3 length is 14 residues. Germline assignment: CDR1 LGHNA and CDR2 YSLEER. The CDR3, as DNA: TGCGCCAGCAGCCAATGGGAGACCAACTACGAGCAGTACTTC. Protein product: CASSQWETNYEQYF.

This chain uses TRBV11-3 with TRBJ2-7; tentative D call: TRBD1 (6 bases). The V gene's germline CDR1 is SGHNT and CDR2 YENEEA. The CDR3 covers 16 residues. V gave up 1 base and J gave up 1 base, with 14 bases separating them. Written as DNA, the CDR3 is TGTGCCAGCAGCTTAGTTCACAGGGTATGGTCCTACGAGCAGTACTTC. Its protein product is CASSLVHRVWSYEQYF.

The CDR3 loop is CASSGRGLRDYGYTF. As DNA, the CDR3 is TGTGCCAGCAGCGGCAGGGGGCTACGTGACTATGGCTACACCTTC. The chain has TRBV9 and TRBJ1-2, with 8 bases matching TRBD1. Per the germline V gene, CDR1 is SGDLS and CDR2 is YYNGEE. Losses at the gene ends were 3 bases for V and 3 bases for J; bases not matched to a gene: 7. This CDR3 spans 15 amino acids.

The chain recombines TRBV2 with TRBJ2-2, with D tentatively TRBD1 (6 bases). Germline V gene data show CDR1 as SNHLY and CDR2 as FYNNEI. The CDR3 runs to 14 residues. Deletions cut 3 bases from V and 6 bases from J, with 11 bases between. In nucleotides, the CDR3 is TGTGCCAGCAGTGAGGGCAGGGGACCCGGGGAGCTGTTTTTT. It specifies CASSEGRGPGELFF.

The V call is TRBV7-2, the J call TRBJ2-2; 9 bases align to TRBD2. V lost 7 bases to trimming and J lost 4 bases; unmatched junction nucleotides: 10. The V gene's germline CDR1 is SGHTA and CDR2 FQGNSA. This CDR3 is built from 16 residues. This CDR3 reads CASTSRGGSGTGELFF. The CDR3 DNA is TGTGCCAGCACCTCGCGGGGGGGGTCGGGCACCGGGGAGCTGTTTTTT. Filled out from reference TRBV7-2 and TRBJ2-2, the complete variable domain reads GAGVSQSPSNKVTEKGKDVELRCDPISGHTALYWYRQSLGQGLEFLIYFQGNSAPDKSGLPSDRFSAERTGGSVSTLTIQRTQQEDSAVYLCASTSRGGSGTGELFFGEGSRLTVL.

This rearrangement joins TRBV19 to TRBJ1-1; no reliable D call. Deletions cut 3 bases from V and 0 bases from J, with 5 bases between. This CDR3 region has 13 residues. Germline V gene sequence: CDR1 LNHDA, CDR2 SQIVND (reference sequence). CDR3 amino acids: CASSIPMNTEAFF. The CDR3, as DNA: TGTGCCAGTAGTATCCCCATGAACACTGAAGCTTTCTTT.

The rearrangement uses TRBV27 and TRBJ1-2, with a possible D match to TRBD1 (5 bases). The V and J ends lost 5 bases and 8 bases respectively, with 24 bases between them. Germline CDR1 is MNHEY and CDR2 is SMNVEV (reference sequence). CDR3 length equals 16 residues. The CDR3 region has the DNA TGTGCCAGCAGTCCCCCCGGGGTGGGGGGGTCTGGAGGCTACACCTTC. Its translation: CASSPPGVGGSGGYTF.

V is TRBV11-3 and J is TRBJ1-1; 9 bases align to TRBD1. This CDR3 region has 13 residues. Germline V CDR1 and CDR2: SGHNT, YENEEA. The ends lost 3 bases at V and 8 bases at J; junction bases unmatched: 4. The CDR3 DNA reads TGTGCCAGCAGCTTGGGACAGGGATTCGAAGCTTTCTTT. This gives the protein CASSLGQGFEAFF.

The chain joins TRBV7-9 to TRBJ2-7; D perhaps matches TRBD2 (5 bases). V lost 1 base to trimming and J lost 5 bases, with 12 bases between them. This CDR3 has 14 amino acids. The germline V gene has CDR1 SEHNR and CDR2 FQNEAQ (reference sequence). CDR3 sequence (DNA): TGTGCCAGCAGCTTAGGAGGGCCACTGGACGAGCAGTACTTC. It codes for CASSLGGPLDEQYF.

V and J are TRBV7-8 and TRBJ2-1; D is undetermined. V dropped 2 bases and J dropped 8 bases, with 7 bases sitting between them. CDR3 length: 12 amino acids. The V gene's germline CDR1 is SGHVS and CDR2 FQNEAQ. CDR3 region: CASSLPPDEQFF. CDR3 bases: TGTGCCAGCAGCTTACCCCCGGATGAGCAGTTCTTC.